Each of the 8 T cell receptor beta chains below was sequenced from the same sample in a study of blood T cells in healthy people across ages. Alongside a J-beta primer mix, a sample-barcoded 5' primer served in a second PCR lasting about 7 to 11 cycles. MiXCR, applied by TCRdb to the 5' RACE reads, yields one record per CDR3 protein. The sample holds about 940,000 distinct CDR3 sequences, around 49% seen once. Sequences were obtained from blood. These receptors were obtained from a man aged 25 to 40 in good health.

The chain couples TRBV7-2 to TRBJ2-1; 8 positions match TRBD2. CDR1 SGHTA and CDR2 FQGNSA come from the germline V gene. The CDR3 length is 15 residues. The V and J ends lost 5 bases and 7 bases, in that order; junction bases with no gene match: 10. CDR3 DNA sequence: TGTGCCAGCAGCGCACTAAGCGGGGGAGGTAATGAGCAGTTCTTC. It is translated as CASSALSGGGNEQFF.

In DNA form, the CDR3 reads TGTGCCAGCAGCCAAGATTCAGCGGGGGGGCCAAGGGAGCAGTTCTTC. Amino acid sequence: CASSQDSAGGPREQFF. J is TRBJ2-1 and V is TRBV4-2; 10 positions agree with TRBD2. Germline CDR1 is LGHNA and CDR2 is YNFKEQ. V trimming: 0 bases; J trimming: 10 bases; junction bases outside the gene matches: 9. This CDR3 has 16 amino acids.

This clonotype was detected only a few times. The CDR3 region has the DNA TGTGCCATCATGGACGGCTACGAGCAGTACTTC. Translation gives CAIMDGYEQYF. The chain carries TRBV10-3 and TRBJ2-7; D is uncertain. There are 11 residues in the CDR3. Germline CDR1 and CDR2: ENHRY and SYGVKD. V gave up 7 bases and J gave up 3 bases, with 7 bases separating them.

The CDR3 nucleotides are TGCGCCAGCAGCCCCAGAGAGGGGGCGGGATGGGGCTACACCTTC. Its protein is CASSPREGAGWGYTF. The chain joins TRBV5-1 to TRBJ1-2; 7 nucleotides match TRBD1. V shed 4 bases, J shed 8 bases, and the junction held 14 bases outside the gene matches. This CDR3 is built from 15 residues. Looked up from germline, CDR1 is SGHRS and CDR2 is YFSETQ.

The rearrangement links TRBV6-2 or TRBV6-3 to TRBJ2-5, with D possibly matching TRBD2 (6 bases). The CDR3 contains 11 residues. Deletions cut 8 bases from V and 8 bases from J, with 12 bases between. Germline V lookup: CDR1 MNHEY, CDR2 SVGEGT. CDR3 nucleotides: TGTGCCAGCGGGGAGGCAGGCACCCAGTACTTC. Translating it yields CASGEAGTQYF.

The chain has TRBV21-1 and TRBJ2-3; TRBD2, as called in the table, went unchecked against the DNA. TRBV21-1 corresponds to a pseudogene. CDR3 length: 17 amino acids. Here the CDR3 DNA reads TGTGCCAGCAGCAAAGGAAAGGAGCGGGGGGGCACAGATACGCAGTATTTT. Translating gives CASSKGKERGGTDTQYF.

V is TRBV11-3 and J is TRBJ2-7; TRBD2 matches 8 bases. Germline lookup yields CDR1 SGHNT and CDR2 YENEEA. This CDR3 spans 16 amino acids. The ends lost 5 bases at V and 0 bases at J; junction bases unmatched: 9. CDR3 in DNA: TGTGCCAGCAGCCACCGTCGGCGGGGGGCCTCCTACGAGCAGTACTTC. Translating it yields CASSHRRRGASYEQYF. Together with reference TRBV11-3 and TRBJ2-7, the CDR3 gives the full variable domain: EAGVVQSPRYKIIEKKQPVAFWCNPISGHNTLYWYLQNLGQGPELLIRYENEEAVDDSQLPKDRFSAERLKGVDSTLKIQPAELGDSAVYLCASSHRRRGASYEQYFGPGTRLTVT.

This clonotype was detected once. In nucleotides, the CDR3 is TGCAGTGCTACCCGACAGGGGGGATCCAATGAAAAACTGTTTTTT. This gives the protein CSATRQGGSNEKLFF. The chain uses TRBV20-1 and TRBJ1-4; 9 nucleotides align to TRBD1. CDR1 DFQATT and CDR2 SNEGSKA come from the germline V gene (reference sequence). The CDR3 has 15 residues. Trimming at V came to 4 bases and at J to 5 bases, leaving 8 bases not matched to a gene.